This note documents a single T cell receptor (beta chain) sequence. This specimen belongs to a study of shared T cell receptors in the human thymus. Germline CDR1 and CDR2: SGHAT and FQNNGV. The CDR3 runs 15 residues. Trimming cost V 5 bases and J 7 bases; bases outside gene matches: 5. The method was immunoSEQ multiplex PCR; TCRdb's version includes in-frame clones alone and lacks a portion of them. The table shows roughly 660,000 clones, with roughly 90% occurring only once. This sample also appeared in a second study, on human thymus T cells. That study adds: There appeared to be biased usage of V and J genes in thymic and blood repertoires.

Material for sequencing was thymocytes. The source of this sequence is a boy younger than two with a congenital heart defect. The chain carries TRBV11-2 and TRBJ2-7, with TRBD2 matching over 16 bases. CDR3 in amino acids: CASSLGTSGRGEQYF. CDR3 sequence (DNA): TGTGCCAGCAGCCTCGGGACTAGCGGGAGGGGTGAGCAGTACTTC. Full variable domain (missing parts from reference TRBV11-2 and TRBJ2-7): EAGVAQSPRYKIIEKRQSVAFWCNPISGHATLYWYQQILGQGPKLLIQFQNNGVVDDSQLPKDRFSAERLKGVDSTLKIQPAKLEDSAVYLCASSLGTSGRGEQYFGPGTRLTVT.